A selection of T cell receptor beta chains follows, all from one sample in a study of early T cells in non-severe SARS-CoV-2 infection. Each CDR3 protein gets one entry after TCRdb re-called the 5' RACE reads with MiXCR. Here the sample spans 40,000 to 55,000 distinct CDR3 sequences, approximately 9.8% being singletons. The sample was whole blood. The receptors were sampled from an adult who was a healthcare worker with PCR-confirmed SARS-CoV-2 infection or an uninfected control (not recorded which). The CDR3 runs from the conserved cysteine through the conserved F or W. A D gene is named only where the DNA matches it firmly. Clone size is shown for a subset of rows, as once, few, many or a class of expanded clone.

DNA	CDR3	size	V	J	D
TGTGCCAGCAGTTACGGGTCTGAGCTTTCCTACGAGCAGTACTTC	CASSYGSELSYEQYF	NA	TRBV6-5	TRBJ2-7	NA
TGTGCCAGCAGTTTAGCGTTTCGGGGACGGGACACTGAAGCTTTCTTT	CASSLAFRGRDTEAFF	many	TRBV12-3/TRBV12-4	TRBJ1-1	NA
TGTGCCAGCAGCTTAGGTGAGGGAGTCTATGGCTACACCTTC	CASSLGEGVYGYTF	many	TRBV7-9	TRBJ1-2	NA
TGTGCCAGCAGACACACTTCAGGGGGACACTACAATGAGCAGTTCTTC	CASRHTSGGHYNEQFF	NA	TRBV21-1	TRBJ2-1	NA
TGTGCCAGCAGCTTATCGGCGGATATTGAAGCTTTCTTT	CASSLSADIEAFF	many	TRBV7-9	TRBJ1-1	NA
TGTGCCAGCAGCCCTTCGACTAGCTCAAAATCCTACGAGCAGTACTTC	CASSPSTSSKSYEQYF	many	TRBV5-4	TRBJ2-7	TRBD2
TGCAGCGTTGTAGGACAGCCCAACTCCCAGTCTAATGAAAAACTGTTTTTT	CSVVGQPNSQSNEKLFF	few	TRBV29-1	TRBJ1-4	NA
TGTGCCAGCAGTCCGACTAGCGGGAGACTTCGCTCCTACAATGAGCAGTTCTTC	CASSPTSGRLRSYNEQFF	many	TRBV6-6	TRBJ2-1	TRBD2
TGCAGCGCAGAACAGGGGTGGACTGAAGCTTTCTTT	CSAEQGWTEAFF	many	TRBV29-1	TRBJ1-1	TRBD1
TGCGCCAGCAGCTTTGCAGCGGGAGATCAAGACGAGCAGTACTTC	CASSFAAGDQDEQYF	many	TRBV4-1	TRBJ2-7	TRBD2
TGCGCCAGCAGCTTATCACAGGGGGCTCGGGAAAAACTGTTTTTT	CASSLSQGAREKLFF	many	TRBV5-1	TRBJ1-4	TRBD1
TGTGCCAGCTCGGTCGGGGAGCTGTTTTTT	CASSVGELFF	NA	TRBV12-3/TRBV12-4	TRBJ2-2	NA
TGCAGCGTGGGGGGGCTAGCGGAGGACTCCTACAATGAGCAGTTCTTC	CSVGGLAEDSYNEQFF	many	TRBV29-1	TRBJ2-1	NA
TGTGCCAGCAGTCGTCCTACAGGCATGAACACTGAAGCTTTCTTT	CASSRPTGMNTEAFF	NA	TRBV6-6	TRBJ1-1	NA
TGTGCCAGCAGTAAAGCTGGACCCAGCTCCTACGAGCAGTACTTC	CASSKAGPSSYEQYF	NA	TRBV28	TRBJ2-7	NA
TGCGCCAGCAGCTTGGAAGGGTCTCGGGCGCAGCCCCAGCATTTT	CASSLEGSRAQPQHF	many	TRBV5-1	TRBJ1-5	NA
TGTGCCAGCAGCTTCTCCGGGGTCACCGGGGAGCTGTTTTTT	CASSFSGVTGELFF	many	TRBV7-7	TRBJ2-2	NA
TGTGCCAGCAGCCTGGGACAGGTCGGTGCGCCCCAGTACTTC	CASSLGQVGAPQYF	many	TRBV14	TRBJ2-5	TRBD1
TGTGCCAGTAGTATAGTCGGCGGGAGGAGCATTCAGTACTTC	CASSIVGGRSIQYF	many	TRBV19	TRBJ2-4	TRBD2
TGTGCCAGCAGCTTAGGGACAGGGTATAACACTGAAGCTTTCTTT	CASSLGTGYNTEAFF	few	TRBV7-3	TRBJ1-1	TRBD1
TGCAGTGCTCGAGCGGGACTCACCTACGAGCAGTACTTC	CSARAGLTYEQYF	many	TRBV20-1	TRBJ2-7	TRBD2
TGCGCCAGCAGTTCCGGGACTAGCGGGTCGGGGGCCCAGTACTTC	CASSSGTSGSGAQYF	NA	TRBV5-1	TRBJ2-5	TRBD2
TGCGCCAGCAGTGAGTCGATAGTGAACACTGAAGCTTTCTTT	CASSESIVNTEAFF	many	TRBV10-2	TRBJ1-1	NA
TGTGCCAGCAGTTTCGGCGGTAGGGTAGGGGTCGGAAACATTCAGTACTTC	CASSFGGRVGVGNIQYF	few	TRBV12-3/TRBV12-4	TRBJ2-4	NA
TGCGCCAGCAGCTTTCGAGGTCAGAGAGGCACAGATACGCAGTATTTT	CASSFRGQRGTDTQYF	many	TRBV5-1	TRBJ2-3	NA
TGTGCCAGCAGTTTTCGGCCAACGCCCTACGAGCAGTACTTC	CASSFRPTPYEQYF	NA	TRBV27	TRBJ2-7	NA
TGCGCCAGCAGCACCGGACAGGTTACAATGAACACTGAAGCTTTCTTT	CASSTGQVTMNTEAFF	many	TRBV5-1	TRBJ1-1	TRBD1
TGTGCCAGCAGCGTTAGCGGTCCTGTGGCAGATACGCAGTATTTT	CASSVSGPVADTQYF	many	TRBV7-9	TRBJ2-3	NA
TGCAGCGTCCCGAGGGAGAACACCGGGGAGCTGTTTTTT	CSVPRENTGELFF	many	TRBV29-1	TRBJ2-2	NA
TGTGCCAGCAGCTACGCGGTGAACACTGAAGCTTTCTTT	CASSYAVNTEAFF	many	TRBV11-2	TRBJ1-1	NA
TGTGCCAGCTCACCACCGGGGACTCTCACCGGGGAGCTGTTTTTT	CASSPPGTLTGELFF	few	TRBV18	TRBJ2-2	NA
TGTGCCAGCAGTGGAGGCAACCGGCTTAGCTCCTACAATGAGCAGTTCTTC	CASSGGNRLSSYNEQFF	many	TRBV27	TRBJ2-1	NA
TGTGCCAGCAGACCAGCCTTACTAGCGGGCCCCTCCGGGGAGCTGTTTTTT	CASRPALLAGPSGELFF	few	TRBV3-1	TRBJ2-2	TRBD2
TGCAGCGTTGGTAGGGGGACTAACACCGGGGAGCTGTTTTTT	CSVGRGTNTGELFF	few	TRBV29-1	TRBJ2-2	NA
TGTGCCAGCAGCCAAGTCGATCACTACGAGCAGTACTTC	CASSQVDHYEQYF	few	TRBV3-1	TRBJ2-7	NA
TGTGCCAGCAGGGACTCGGCGACTAGCGGGGGGTATGGGGAGCAGTTCTTC	CASRDSATSGGYGEQFF	many	TRBV6-4	TRBJ2-1	TRBD2
TGTGCCAGCAGCCCTACTCCCTGGGGGAGCTCCTACAATGAGCAGTTCTTC	CASSPTPWGSSYNEQFF	NA	TRBV7-9	TRBJ2-1	NA
TGCAGTGCTAGAGATGGCTCGGTCACGAACACTGAAGCTTTCTTT	CSARDGSVTNTEAFF	many	TRBV20-1	TRBJ1-1	NA
TGTGCCAGCAGCTTTCTTAATGAGCAGTTCTTC	CASSFLNEQFF	NA	TRBV7-2	TRBJ2-1	NA
TGTGCCAGCAGCTTCTTCAGTCGCTCTGGGGCCAACGTCCTGACTTTC	CASSFFSRSGANVLTF	many	TRBV7-9	TRBJ2-6	NA
TGTGCCACCAGTGATTCCGAAAAACTGTTTTTT	CATSDSEKLFF	many	TRBV24-1	TRBJ1-4	NA
TGTGCCAGCAGTTTCGGACAGATCTATAGCAATCAGCCCCAGCATTTT	CASSFGQIYSNQPQHF	NA	TRBV28	TRBJ1-5	NA
TGTGCCAGCAGCTTACAGGGATACTACGAGCAGTACTTC	CASSLQGYYEQYF	many	TRBV7-9	TRBJ2-7	NA
TGCAGTGCTAGAGGAGTTTGGGAGGGGGCCTCCTACAATGAGCAGTTCTTC	CSARGVWEGASYNEQFF	many	TRBV20-1	TRBJ2-1	NA
TGCGCCAGCAGCCATCTTTCTGGGGGGGCGAGCTATGGCTACACCTTC	CASSHLSGGASYGYTF	NA	TRBV4-1	TRBJ1-2	NA